The present TCR beta chain was sequenced within a study of T cell responses to AZD1222 COVID-19 vaccine. Study-wide results and caveats: At 160-218 and 743-854, vaccine-associated CD4 TCRs were dominant, and they spanned spike. Nearly half of spike-specific TCRs reportedly target unmutated variant regions. A mostly white British donor set with more females was recruited, and clonal diversity was possibly underestimated.

V lost 1 base to trimming and J lost 0 bases, with 11 bases between them. The CDR3 totals 16 residues. In germline, CDR1 is SGHKS, CDR2 YYEKEE (reference sequence). Comments on this clone: Antigen unknown.

Using immunoSEQ multiplex PCR, the repertoire was profiled, and TCRdb retains in-frame clones only, with some absent. Of around 170,000 clones detected, roughly 88% appear once; the ten largest clones hold roughly 11%. The input for sequencing was peripheral blood, taken 28 days after the second AZD1222 dose. The V and J genes are TRBV5-5 and TRBJ1-5; D might be TRBD1 (5 bases). This receptor was identified in an adult who received the AZD1222 COVID-19 vaccine. CDR3 DNA: TGTGCCAGCAGCTTGCATCGGGGGGGTAGCAATCAGCCCCAGCATTTT. Amino acids: CASSLHRGGSNQPQHF. The full variable domain, completed using reference TRBV5-5 and TRBJ1-5, is DAGVTQSPTHLIKTRGQQVTLRCSPISGHKSVSWYQQVLGQGPQFIFQYYEKEERGRGNFPDRFSARQFPNYSSELNVNALLLGDSALYLCASSLHRGGSNQPQHFGDGTRLSIL.